The next 13 T cell receptor beta chains were all read from a single sample in a study of response to subunit inactivated influenza vaccine. TCRdb re-analysed the RT-PCR reads in MiXCR, keeping a single row per CDR3 protein. Here the sample spans 590,000 or so distinct CDR3 sequences, 14% being singletons. The specimen comprised PBMCs from blood, sampled 14 days before vaccination. These receptors were taken from a man over 45 who received an inactivated influenza vaccine.

This clonotype was seen at least ten times. The gene calls are TRBV9 and TRBJ2-3; D call uncertain. Trimming took 4 bases from V and 0 from J, leaving 9 bases between them. Germline assignment: CDR1 SGDLS and CDR2 YYNGEE. The CDR3 totals 14 residues. The CDR3 sequence: CASSIASSTDTQYF. Here the CDR3 DNA reads TGTGCCAGCAGCATAGCATCTAGCACAGATACGCAGTATTTT.

The table lists this clonotype with a few counts. The J gene is TRBJ2-1, the V gene TRBV20-1; the D is unclear. This CDR3 region has 12 residues. The germline gives CDR1 DFQATT, CDR2 SNEGSKA (reference sequence). V was trimmed by 6 bases and J by 3 bases, leaving 9 bases between them. The CDR3 DNA reads as TGCAGTGCCAGGTCGGGCTACAATGAGCAGTTCTTC. Protein: CSARSGYNEQFF.

This clonotype has more than one count but fewer than ten. This CDR3 reads CASSLRTVQTYEQYF. The CDR3 DNA reads TGTGCCAGCAGCTTGCGGACAGTCCAAACCTACGAGCAGTACTTC. V and J are TRBV11-2 and TRBJ2-7; D possibly corresponds to TRBD1 (6 bases). The germline CDR1 and CDR2 sequences are SGHAT and FQNNGV. V lost 3 bases to trimming and J lost 2 bases, with 14 bases between them. This CDR3 is 15 amino acids long.

V and J are TRBV3-1 and TRBJ1-2, with D hard to call. This CDR3 contains 14 residues. Trimming shortened V by 6 bases and J by 3 bases, and 14 bases separated the two germline ends. Germline loops: CDR1 LGHDT, CDR2 YNNKEL (reference sequence). The CDR3 loop is CASSLRETHYGYTF. CDR3 nucleotide sequence: TGTGCCAGCAGTTTACGGGAAACCCACTATGGCTACACCTTC.

This chain uses TRBV4-3 with TRBJ1-3; D gene unclear. The CDR3 extends over 13 amino acids. Germline CDR1 is LGHNA and CDR2 is YSLEER. V was trimmed by 0 bases and J by 9 bases, leaving 9 bases between them. The CDR3 nucleotides are TGCGCCAGCAGCCAAGATGTTCCTGGCACCATATATTTT. Protein: CASSQDVPGTIYF.

This clonotype was counted a few times. The V call is TRBV30, the J call TRBJ1-2; possible D gene TRBD1, 5 bases. Trimming cost V 4 bases and J 8 bases, with 17 bases left between them. This CDR3 spans 13 amino acids. CDR1 and CDR2 (germline): GTSNPN, SVGIG (reference sequence). CDR3 region: CAWIRPGGRGYTF. CDR3 DNA sequence: TGTGCCTGGATACGCCCGGGGGGGAGAGGCTACACCTTC.

A few counts support this clonotype. This chain uses TRBV29-1 with TRBJ1-1; D unclear. The CDR3 totals 11 residues. Germline CDR1 and CDR2: SQVTM and ANQGSEA. V dropped 7 bases and J dropped 5 bases, with 11 bases sitting between them. CDR3 residues: CSGRRRTEAFF. The DNA for the CDR3 is TGCAGCGGCAGAAGGCGAACTGAAGCTTTCTTT.

This clonotype was counted ten times or more. The CDR3 spells CASSLSATSYEQYF. The DNA of the CDR3 is TGTGCCAGCAGTTTATCGGCTACTTCATACGAGCAGTACTTC. The V and J genes are TRBV6-5 and TRBJ2-7, with D hard to call. V shed 4 bases and J shed 4 bases, with 14 bases lying between them. Germline CDR1 and CDR2: MNHEY and SVGAGI. The CDR3 sequence is 14 residues long.

The chain links TRBV29-1 to TRBJ2-5, with D possibly TRBD2 on 7 matching bases. V lost 7 bases to trimming and J lost 7 bases, with 16 bases between them. Germline CDR1 reads SQVTM; CDR2 reads ANQGSEA. The CDR3 contains 12 residues. The CDR3 DNA reads TGCAGCGGGTACAGGGAGGGTCGGACCCAGTACTTC. Its protein is CSGYREGRTQYF. Full variable domain (missing parts from reference TRBV29-1 and TRBJ2-5): SAVISQKPSRDICQRGTSLTIQCQVDSQVTMMFWYRQQPGQSLTLIATANQGSEATYESGFVIDKFPISRPNLTFSTLTVSNMSPEDSSIYLCSGYREGRTQYFGPGTRLLVL.

This clonotype occurred many times. The V gene is TRBV12-3 or TRBV12-4, the J gene TRBJ2-5; D perhaps matches TRBD1 (6 bases). The CDR3 is 13 residues long. Deletions cut 3 bases from V and 5 bases from J, with 10 bases between. CDR3 residues: CASSFGGAETQYF. For the CDR3, the DNA is TGTGCCAGCAGTTTTGGGGGCGCCGAGACCCAGTACTTC.

In its sample, this clonotype was seen a few times. The rearrangement uses TRBV12-3 or TRBV12-4 and TRBJ1-2; perhaps TRBD1 as D (5 bases). Trimming removed 7 bases from V and 3 bases from J, with 24 bases in between. The CDR3 runs to 17 residues. CDR3 sequence: CASKPRREGTPDYGYTF. DNA for the CDR3: TGTGCCAGCAAACCTCGGAGGGAGGGGACTCCGGACTATGGCTACACCTTC.

The chain couples TRBV12-5 to TRBJ2-1; TRBD1 agrees at 9 bases. V shed 4 bases, J shed 8 bases, and the junction held 12 bases outside the gene matches. Germline-derived CDR1 and CDR2 are LGHNT and FRNRAP. This CDR3 region has 16 residues. The CDR3 loop reads CASGSQGTGLGDEQFF. The CDR3 bases are TGTGCTAGTGGTTCGCAGGGGACAGGGCTTGGCGATGAGCAGTTCTTC.

There are a few counts of this clonotype. The genes are TRBV5-5 and TRBJ2-1, with TRBD2 identical over 9 bases. J was trimmed by 8 bases and V by 4 bases; bases with no gene match: 13. The CDR3 covers 16 residues. In germline, CDR1 is SGHKS, CDR2 YYEKEE (reference sequence). The CDR3 DNA follows: TGTGCCAGCAGCGGTAGCGGGAGAGGGGCTCGCGATGAGCAGTTCTTC. This codes for CASSGSGRGARDEQFF.